This TCR beta chain was found in a study of T-cell memory formation after mild COVID-19. On the study more broadly: Clustering of TCRs was largely donor specific.

This clonotype was seen repeatedly, ten times or more. Via MiXCR, TCRdb re-called the 5' RACE reads, giving one row per CDR3 protein. The sample consists of around 30,000 distinct CDR3 sequences, about 12% of them appearing once. CDR1 is SGHVS and CDR2 is FNYEAQ in the germline V gene. Trimming at V came to 5 bases and at J to 0 bases, leaving 7 bases not matched to a gene. The CDR3 runs 16 residues. The sample was PBMCs or a T cell subset sorted from them (not recorded which). The V gene is TRBV7-6, the J gene TRBJ1-3; 7 bases are a match to TRBD1. The source of this sequence is an adult woman who had mild COVID-19 (a few samples of this study predate the infection). Cell type and time point are not known. This CDR3 is CASSRMTGPSGNTIYF. Written as DNA, the CDR3 is TGTGCCAGCAGCCGGATGACAGGGCCCTCTGGAAACACCATATATTTT.